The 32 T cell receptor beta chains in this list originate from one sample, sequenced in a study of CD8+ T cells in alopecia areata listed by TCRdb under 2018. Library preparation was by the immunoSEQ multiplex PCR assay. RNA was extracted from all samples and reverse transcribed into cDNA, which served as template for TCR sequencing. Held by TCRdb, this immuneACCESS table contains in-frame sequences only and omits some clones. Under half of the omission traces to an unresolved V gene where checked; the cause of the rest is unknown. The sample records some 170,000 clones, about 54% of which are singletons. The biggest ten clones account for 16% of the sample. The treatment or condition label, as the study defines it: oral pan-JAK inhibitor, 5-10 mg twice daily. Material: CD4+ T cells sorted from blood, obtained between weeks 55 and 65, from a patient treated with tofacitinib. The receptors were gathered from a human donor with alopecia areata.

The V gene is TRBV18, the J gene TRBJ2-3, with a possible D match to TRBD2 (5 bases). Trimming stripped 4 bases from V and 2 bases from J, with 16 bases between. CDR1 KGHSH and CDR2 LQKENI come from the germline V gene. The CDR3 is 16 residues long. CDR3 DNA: TGTGCCAGCTCACTCGCAGGACTCGAGCTCACAGATACGCAGTATTTT. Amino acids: CASSLAGLELTDTQYF.

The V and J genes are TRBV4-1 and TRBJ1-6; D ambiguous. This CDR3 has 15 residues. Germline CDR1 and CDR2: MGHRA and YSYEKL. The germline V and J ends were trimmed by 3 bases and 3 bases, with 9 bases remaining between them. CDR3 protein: CASSQLGFYNSPLHF. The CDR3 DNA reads TGCGCCAGCAGCCAGTTAGGATTCTATAATTCACCCCTCCACTTT.

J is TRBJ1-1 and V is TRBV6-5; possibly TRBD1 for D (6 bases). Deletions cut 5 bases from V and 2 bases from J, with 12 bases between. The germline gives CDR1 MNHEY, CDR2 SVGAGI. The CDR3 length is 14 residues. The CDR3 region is CASSIDRTNTEAFF. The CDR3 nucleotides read TGTGCCAGCAGTATAGACAGGACCAACACTGAAGCTTTCTTT.

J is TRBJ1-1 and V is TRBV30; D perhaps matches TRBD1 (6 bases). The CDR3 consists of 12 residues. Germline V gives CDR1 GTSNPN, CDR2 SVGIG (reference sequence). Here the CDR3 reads CAAGAPAAEAFF. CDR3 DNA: TGTGCGGCGGGGGCCCCAGCCGCTGAAGCTTTCTTT. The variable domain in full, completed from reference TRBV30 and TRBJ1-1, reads SQTIHQWPATLVQPVGSPLSLECTVEGTSNPNLYWYRQAAGRGLQLLFYSVGIGQISSEVPQNLSASRPQDRQFILSSKKLLLSDSGFYLCAAGAPAAEAFFGQGTRLTVV.

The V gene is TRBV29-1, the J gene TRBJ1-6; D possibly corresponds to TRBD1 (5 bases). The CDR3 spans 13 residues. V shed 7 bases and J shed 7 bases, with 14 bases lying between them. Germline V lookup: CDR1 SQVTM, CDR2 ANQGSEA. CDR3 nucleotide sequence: TGCAGCGCTAAAGGGACGGAGAATTCACCCCTCCACTTT. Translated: CSAKGTENSPLHF. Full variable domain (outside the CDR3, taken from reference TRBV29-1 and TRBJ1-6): SAVISQKPSRDICQRGTSLTIQCQVDSQVTMMFWYRQQPGQSLTLIATANQGSEATYESGFVIDKFPISRPNLTFSTLTVSNMSPEDSSIYLCSAKGTENSPLHFGNGTRLTVT.

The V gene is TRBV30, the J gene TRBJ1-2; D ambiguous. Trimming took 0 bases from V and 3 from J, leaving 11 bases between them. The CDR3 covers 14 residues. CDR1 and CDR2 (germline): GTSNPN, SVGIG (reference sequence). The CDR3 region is CAWSVLGVDYGYTF. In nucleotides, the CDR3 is TGTGCCTGGAGTGTACTAGGAGTAGACTATGGCTACACCTTC.

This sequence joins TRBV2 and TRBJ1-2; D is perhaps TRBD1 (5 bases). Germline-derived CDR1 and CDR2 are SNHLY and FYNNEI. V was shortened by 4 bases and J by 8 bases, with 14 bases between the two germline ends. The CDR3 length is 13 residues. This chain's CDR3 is CASSGDRSAGYTF. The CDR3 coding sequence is TGTGCCAGCAGTGGGGACCGTTCGGCCGGCTACACCTTC.

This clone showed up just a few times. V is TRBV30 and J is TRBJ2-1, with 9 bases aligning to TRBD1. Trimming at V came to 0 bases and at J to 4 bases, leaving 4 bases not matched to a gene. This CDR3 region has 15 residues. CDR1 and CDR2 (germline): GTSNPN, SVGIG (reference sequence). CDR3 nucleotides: TGTGCCTGGAGTGTGGGACAGGGCTATTACAATGAGCAGTTCTTC. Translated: CAWSVGQGYYNEQFF.

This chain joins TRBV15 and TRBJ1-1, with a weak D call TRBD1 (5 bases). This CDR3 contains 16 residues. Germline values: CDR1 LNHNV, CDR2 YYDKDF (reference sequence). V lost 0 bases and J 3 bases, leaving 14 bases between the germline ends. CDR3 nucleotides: TGTGCCACCAGCAGAGATGTCATGACAGAATACACTGAAGCTTTCTTT. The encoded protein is CATSRDVMTEYTEAFF.

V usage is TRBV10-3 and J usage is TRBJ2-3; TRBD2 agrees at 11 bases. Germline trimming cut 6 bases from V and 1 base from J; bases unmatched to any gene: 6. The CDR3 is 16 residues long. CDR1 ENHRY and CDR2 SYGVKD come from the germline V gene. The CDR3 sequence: CAIRSPTSGGTDTQYF. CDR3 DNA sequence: TGTGCCATCAGGAGCCCGACTAGCGGGGGCACAGATACGCAGTATTTT.

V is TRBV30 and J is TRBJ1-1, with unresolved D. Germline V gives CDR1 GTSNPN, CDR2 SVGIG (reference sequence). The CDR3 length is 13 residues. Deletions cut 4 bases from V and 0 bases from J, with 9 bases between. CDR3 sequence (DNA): TGTGCCTGGATGCCACGGCTGAACACTGAAGCTTTCTTT. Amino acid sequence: CAWMPRLNTEAFF.

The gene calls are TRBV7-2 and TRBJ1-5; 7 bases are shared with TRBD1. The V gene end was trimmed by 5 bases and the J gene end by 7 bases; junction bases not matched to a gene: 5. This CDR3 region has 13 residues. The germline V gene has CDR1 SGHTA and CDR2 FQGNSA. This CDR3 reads CASSRDSLQPQHF. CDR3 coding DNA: TGTGCCAGCAGCAGGGACAGTCTCCAGCCCCAGCATTTT.

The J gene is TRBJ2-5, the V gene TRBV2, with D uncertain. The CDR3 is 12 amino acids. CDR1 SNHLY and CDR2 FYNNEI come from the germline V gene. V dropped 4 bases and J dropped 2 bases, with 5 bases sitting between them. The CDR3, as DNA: TGTGCCAGCAGTGCCGATCAAGAGACCCAGTACTTC. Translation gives CASSADQETQYF.

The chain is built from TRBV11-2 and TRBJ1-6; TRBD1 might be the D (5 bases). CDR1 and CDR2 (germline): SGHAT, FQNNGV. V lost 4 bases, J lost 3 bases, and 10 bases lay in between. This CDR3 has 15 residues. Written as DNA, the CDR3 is TGTGCCAGCAGCTCAACTGACAGCTATAATTCACCCCTCCACTTT. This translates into CASSSTDSYNSPLHF.

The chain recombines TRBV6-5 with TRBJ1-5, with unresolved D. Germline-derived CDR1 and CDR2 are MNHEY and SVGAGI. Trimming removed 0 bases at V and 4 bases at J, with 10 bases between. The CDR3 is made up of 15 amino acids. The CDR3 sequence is CASSYSLTANQPQHF. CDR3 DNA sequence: TGTGCCAGCAGTTACTCGTTAACAGCAAATCAGCCCCAGCATTTT.

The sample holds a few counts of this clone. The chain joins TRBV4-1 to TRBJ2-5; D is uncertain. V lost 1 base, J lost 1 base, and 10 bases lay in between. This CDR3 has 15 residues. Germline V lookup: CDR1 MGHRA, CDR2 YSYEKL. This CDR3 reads CASSQGQVVQETQYF. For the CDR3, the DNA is TGCGCCAGCAGCCAAGGCCAGGTTGTCCAAGAGACCCAGTACTTC.

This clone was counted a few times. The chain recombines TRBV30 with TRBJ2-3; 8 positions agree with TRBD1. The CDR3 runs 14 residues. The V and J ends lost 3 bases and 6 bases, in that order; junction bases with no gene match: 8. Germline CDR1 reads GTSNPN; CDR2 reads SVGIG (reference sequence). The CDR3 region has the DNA TGTGCCTGGAGCCCAGGGGGCTTCGGGGATACGCAGTATTTT. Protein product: CAWSPGGFGDTQYF.

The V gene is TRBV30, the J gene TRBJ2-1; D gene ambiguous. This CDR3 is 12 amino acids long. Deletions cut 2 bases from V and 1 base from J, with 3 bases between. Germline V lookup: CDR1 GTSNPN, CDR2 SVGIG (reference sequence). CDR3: CAWSKSYNEQFF. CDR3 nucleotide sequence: TGTGCCTGGAGTAAATCCTACAATGAGCAGTTCTTC.

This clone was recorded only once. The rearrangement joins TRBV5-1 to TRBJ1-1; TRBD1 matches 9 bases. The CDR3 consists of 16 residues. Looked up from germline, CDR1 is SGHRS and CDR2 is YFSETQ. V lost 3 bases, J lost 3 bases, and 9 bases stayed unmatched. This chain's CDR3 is CASSSPQGAYDTEAFF. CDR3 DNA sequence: TGCGCCAGCAGCTCTCCACAGGGGGCGTATGACACTGAAGCTTTCTTT.

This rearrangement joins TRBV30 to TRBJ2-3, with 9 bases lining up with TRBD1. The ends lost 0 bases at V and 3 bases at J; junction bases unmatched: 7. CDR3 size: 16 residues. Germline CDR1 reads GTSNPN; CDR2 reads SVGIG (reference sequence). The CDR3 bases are TGTGCCTGGAGTGTACTCACAGGGGGCACGACAGATACGCAGTATTTT. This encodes CAWSVLTGGTTDTQYF.

This chain's CDR3 is CAISETSTVSYEQYF. The CDR3 DNA reads TGTGCCATCAGTGAGACTTCGACGGTATCCTACGAGCAGTACTTC. The rearrangement joins TRBV10-3 to TRBJ2-7; D is unresolved. V gave up 2 bases and J gave up 1 base, with 12 bases separating them. The CDR3 consists of 15 residues. Germline-derived CDR1 and CDR2 are ENHRY and SYGVKD.

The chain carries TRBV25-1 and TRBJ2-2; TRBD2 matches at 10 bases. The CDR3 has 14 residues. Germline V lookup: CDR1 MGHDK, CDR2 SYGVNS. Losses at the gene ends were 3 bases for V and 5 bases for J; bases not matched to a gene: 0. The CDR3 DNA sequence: TGTGCCAGCAGTGATAGCGGGGGGACCGGGGAGCTGTTTTTT. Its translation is CASSDSGGTGELFF.

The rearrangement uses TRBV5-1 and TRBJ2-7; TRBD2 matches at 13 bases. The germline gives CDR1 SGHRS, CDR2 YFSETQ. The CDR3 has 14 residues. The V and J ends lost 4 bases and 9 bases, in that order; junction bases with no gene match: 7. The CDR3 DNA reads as TGCGCCAGCAGCCCCGGGACTAGCGGGGTACTGCAGTACTTC. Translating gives CASSPGTSGVLQYF.

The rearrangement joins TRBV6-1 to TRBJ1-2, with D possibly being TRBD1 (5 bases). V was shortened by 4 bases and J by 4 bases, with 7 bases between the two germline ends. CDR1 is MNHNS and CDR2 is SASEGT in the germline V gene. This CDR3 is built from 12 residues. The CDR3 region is CASSGQFYGYTF. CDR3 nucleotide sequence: TGTGCCAGCAGTGGACAGTTCTATGGCTACACCTTC.

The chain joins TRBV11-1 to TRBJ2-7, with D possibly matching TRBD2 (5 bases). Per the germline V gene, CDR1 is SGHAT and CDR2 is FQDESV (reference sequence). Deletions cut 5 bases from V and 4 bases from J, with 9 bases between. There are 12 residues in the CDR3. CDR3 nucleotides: TGTGCCAGCAGCCGCACGGGATACGAGCAGTACTTC. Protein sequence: CASSRTGYEQYF.

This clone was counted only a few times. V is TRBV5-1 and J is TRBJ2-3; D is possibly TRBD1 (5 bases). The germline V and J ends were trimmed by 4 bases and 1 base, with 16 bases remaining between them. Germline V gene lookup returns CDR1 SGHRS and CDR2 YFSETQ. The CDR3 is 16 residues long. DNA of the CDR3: TGCGCCAGCAGCGTCGTGCAGGGAAGCGGCACAGATACGCAGTATTTT. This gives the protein CASSVVQGSGTDTQYF.

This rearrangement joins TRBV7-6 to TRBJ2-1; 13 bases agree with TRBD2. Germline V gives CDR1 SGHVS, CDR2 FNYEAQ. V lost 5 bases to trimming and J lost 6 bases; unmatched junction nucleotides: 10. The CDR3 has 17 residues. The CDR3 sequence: CASSSITGTSGVNEQFF. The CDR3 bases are TGTGCCAGCAGCAGCATCACCGGGACTAGCGGGGTCAATGAGCAGTTCTTC.

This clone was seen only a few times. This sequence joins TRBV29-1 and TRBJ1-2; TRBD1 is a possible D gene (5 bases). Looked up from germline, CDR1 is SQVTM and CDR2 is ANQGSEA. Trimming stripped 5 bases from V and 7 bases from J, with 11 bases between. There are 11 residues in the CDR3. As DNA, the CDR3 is TGCAGCGTTATACGGGGGATTGGCTACACCTTC. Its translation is CSVIRGIGYTF.

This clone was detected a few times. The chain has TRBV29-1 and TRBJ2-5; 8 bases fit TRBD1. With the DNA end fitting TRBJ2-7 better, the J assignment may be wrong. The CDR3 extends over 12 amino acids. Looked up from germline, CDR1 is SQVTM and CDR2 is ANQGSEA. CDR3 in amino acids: CSVVQGAYEQYF. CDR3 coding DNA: TGCAGCGTTGTACAGGGGGCCTACGAGCAGTACTTC.

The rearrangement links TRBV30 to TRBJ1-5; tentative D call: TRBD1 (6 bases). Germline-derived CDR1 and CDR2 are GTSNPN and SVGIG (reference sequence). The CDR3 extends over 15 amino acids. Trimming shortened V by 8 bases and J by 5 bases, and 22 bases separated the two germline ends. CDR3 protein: CAPAGGNRQDQPQHF. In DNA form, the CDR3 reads TGTGCCCCAGCTGGGGGGAATCGACAGGATCAGCCCCAGCATTTT.

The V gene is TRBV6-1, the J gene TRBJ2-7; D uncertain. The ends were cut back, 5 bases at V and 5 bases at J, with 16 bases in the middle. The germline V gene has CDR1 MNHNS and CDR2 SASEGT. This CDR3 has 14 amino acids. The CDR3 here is CASSRRTLRDEQYF. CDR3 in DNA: TGTGCCAGCAGTCGACGGACCTTAAGGGACGAGCAGTACTTC.

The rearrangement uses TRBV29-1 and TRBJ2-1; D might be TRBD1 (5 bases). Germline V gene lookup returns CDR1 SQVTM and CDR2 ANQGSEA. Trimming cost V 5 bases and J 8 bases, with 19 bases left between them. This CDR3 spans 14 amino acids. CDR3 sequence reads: CSVPKISGSDEQFF. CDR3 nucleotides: TGCAGCGTTCCGAAGATATCAGGGTCCGATGAGCAGTTCTTC.